The 24 T cell receptor beta chains below were found in one sample sequenced in a study of T-cell memory formation after mild COVID-19 (dated by TCRdb to about 2021). Receptor libraries were prepared by 5' RACE. For sequencing, an Illumina NovaSeq 6000 was employed. Clones were called with MiXCR by TCRdb after fastp trimmed the public reads at Q25, and only in-frame beta chains were retained. Each CDR3 protein appears once, grouped with its most common genes and DNA. This sample is represented by 550,000 to 650,000 distinct CDR3 sequences; about 18% of them were singletons. The ten largest clonotypes hold about 7.4% of the sample. Sequences were obtained from PBMCs or a T cell subset sorted from them (not recorded which). The origin of the receptors is an adult woman who had mild COVID-19 (a few samples of this study predate the infection). The sample titles of this study are shuffled in the database, so cell type and time point are left out; the donor was told from shared clones.

This clonotype was found a few times. The chain is built from TRBV7-6 and TRBJ2-5; 8 nucleotides match TRBD2. CDR3 size: 16 residues. V shed 5 bases and J 5 bases; nucleotides not matched to a gene: 13. Germline-derived CDR1 and CDR2 are SGHVS and FNYEAQ. As DNA, the CDR3 is TGTGCCAGCAGCCCGAGGGGGACTAGAGGGCGGGAGACCCAGTACTTC. Its translation: CASSPRGTRGRETQYF.

J is TRBJ2-2 and V is TRBV6-5; D is tentatively TRBD1 or TRBD2 (5 bases each). There are 15 residues in the CDR3. Germline loops: CDR1 MNHEY, CDR2 SVGAGI. The V end was cut by 3 bases, the J end by 6 bases, with 14 bases between. The CDR3 sequence: CASSYMTVGAGELFF. The CDR3 DNA reads TGTGCCAGCAGTTATATGACCGTGGGGGCCGGGGAGCTGTTTTTT.

The table lists this clonotype with a few counts. The chain combines TRBV7-2 with TRBJ2-3; D uncertain. The CDR3 consists of 14 residues. The germline V gene encodes CDR1 SGHTA and CDR2 FQGNSA. Deletions cut 5 bases from V and 6 bases from J, with 15 bases between. The CDR3, as DNA: TGTGCCAGCAGCCGGAAACGAGAATCGGATACGCAGTATTTT. It specifies CASSRKRESDTQYF.

This chain connects TRBV7-8 to TRBJ2-2; D remains unclear. Germline V gene data show CDR1 as SGHVS and CDR2 as FQNEAQ. Trimming cost V 0 bases and J 6 bases, with 11 bases left between them. The CDR3 extends over 15 amino acids. CDR3 region: CASSLAKRNPGELFF. The CDR3 nucleotides read TGTGCCAGCAGCTTAGCCAAAAGAAACCCCGGGGAGCTGTTTTTT.

This clonotype has a count of ten or more. The genes are TRBV7-2 and TRBJ2-1, with D hard to call. The CDR3 runs to 13 residues. Trimming removed 1 base from V and 6 bases from J, with 7 bases in between. Germline CDR1 is SGHTA and CDR2 is FQGNSA. CDR3 amino acids: CASSLGQLNEQFF. Written as DNA, the CDR3 is TGTGCCAGCAGCTTAGGGCAGCTCAATGAGCAGTTCTTC.

The chain carries TRBV5-1 and TRBJ1-4; D call uncertain. There are 13 residues in the CDR3. V lost 3 bases to trimming and J lost 14 bases, with 17 bases between them. Germline V gives CDR1 SGHRS, CDR2 YFSETQ. CDR3 loop: CASSSGTNRVLFF. The CDR3 DNA sequence: TGCGCCAGCAGCTCGGGAACTAACCGAGTTCTGTTTTTT.

V usage is TRBV27 and J usage is TRBJ2-4, with D maybe TRBD2 (6 bases). The CDR3 has 14 residues. The germline V gene encodes CDR1 MNHEY and CDR2 SMNVEV (reference sequence). Trimming took 3 bases from V and 2 from J, leaving 8 bases between them. CDR3 DNA: TGTGCCAGCAGTTTTGGAGGGCCCAAAAACATTCAGTACTTC. Its protein is CASSFGGPKNIQYF.

The genes are TRBV6-5 and TRBJ1-5; perhaps TRBD1 as D (5 bases). CDR1 and CDR2 (germline): MNHEY, SVGAGI. V was trimmed by 4 bases and J by 7 bases, leaving 14 bases between them. The CDR3 contains 14 residues. The CDR3 is CASSSGGRGQPQHF. CDR3 bases: TGTGCCAGCAGTTCGGGCGGCCGGGGGCAGCCCCAGCATTTT.

The chain carries TRBV30 and TRBJ2-7; D may be TRBD1 (5 bases). Germline V gene lookup returns CDR1 GTSNPN and CDR2 SVGIG (reference sequence). The CDR3 extends over 12 amino acids. In nucleotides, the CDR3 is TGTGTTACGGACACAGACTCCTACGAGCAGTACTTC. Its protein product is CVTDTDSYEQYF.

The V gene is TRBV24-1, the J gene TRBJ2-5; 7 bases are shared with TRBD2. J lost 4 bases, V lost 9 bases, and 1 base had no gene match. Per the germline V gene, CDR1 is KGHDR and CDR2 is SFDVKD. The length of the CDR3 is 11 residues. The CDR3 region has the DNA TGTGCCACCGGGGGGGGAGAGACCCAGTACTTC. It yields the protein CATGGGETQYF.

The sample holds a few counts of this clonotype. The chain recombines TRBV24-1 with TRBJ2-7; D unclear. V lost 1 base to trimming and J lost 1 base, with 4 bases between them. Germline CDR1 KGHDR, CDR2 SFDVKD. The length of the CDR3 is 13 residues. The CDR3 loop reads CATSDFRSYEQYF. The CDR3 region has the DNA TGTGCCACCAGTGATTTCAGATCCTACGAGCAGTACTTC.

This clonotype appeared many times. The J gene is TRBJ2-2, the V gene TRBV5-1, with D tentatively TRBD2 (7 bases). The CDR3 is 16 residues long. V lost 0 bases, J lost 5 bases, and 14 bases lay in between. From germline, CDR1 is SGHRS and CDR2 YFSETQ. The CDR3 protein is CASSLVAGAPTGELFF. CDR3 nucleotide sequence: TGCGCCAGCAGCTTGGTTGCGGGGGCGCCGACCGGGGAGCTGTTTTTT.

The J gene is TRBJ2-1, the V gene TRBV25-1; D may correspond to TRBD1 or TRBD2 (5 bases each). The CDR3 has 14 amino acids. Trimming left V 9 bases short and J 0 bases short, with 12 bases between. Germline-derived CDR1 and CDR2 are MGHDK and SYGVNS. The chain's CDR3 is CASNGASSYNEQFF. In DNA form, the CDR3 reads TGTGCCAGTAACGGGGCTAGCTCCTACAATGAGCAGTTCTTC.

This clonotype was seen a handful of times. This rearrangement joins TRBV19 to TRBJ2-5, with D tentatively TRBD1 or TRBD2 (5 bases each). The ends were cut back, 3 bases at V and 1 base at J, with 9 bases in the middle. The CDR3 runs to 14 residues. Looked up from germline, CDR1 is LNHDA and CDR2 is SQIVND (reference sequence). CDR3 region: CASSILGVQETQYF. DNA for the CDR3: TGTGCCAGTAGTATTTTGGGGGTCCAAGAGACCCAGTACTTC.

The V call is TRBV24-1, the J call TRBJ2-1; D unclear. The length of the CDR3 is 11 residues. Trimming cost V 9 bases and J 10 bases, with 12 bases left between them. The germline V gene has CDR1 KGHDR and CDR2 SFDVKD. The CDR3 sequence is CATGLYAEQFF. The CDR3 bases are TGTGCCACCGGGTTGTACGCAGAGCAGTTCTTC.

This clonotype was counted ten times or more. V gene TRBV20-1 combines with J gene TRBJ2-5; tentatively, D is TRBD1 (7 bases). V was cut by 0 bases and J by 4 bases, with 18 bases left in between. Germline lookup yields CDR1 DFQATT and CDR2 SNEGSKA (reference sequence). The CDR3 has 16 residues. In DNA, the CDR3 is TGCAGTGCTAGAGATCCTTGGGACTCAGGGGGAGAGACCCAGTACTTC. It codes for CSARDPWDSGGETQYF.

The J gene is TRBJ1-5, the V gene TRBV2; D possibly corresponds to TRBD1 (5 bases). The germline V and J ends were trimmed by 11 bases and 7 bases, with 15 bases remaining between them. Germline-derived CDR1 and CDR2 are SNHLY and FYNNEI. The CDR3 loop spans 12 amino acids. The CDR3: CASWGDGQPQHF. CDR3 nucleotides: TGTGCCTCCTGGGGGGACGGGCAGCCCCAGCATTTT.

The table lists this clonotype with a few counts. This chain uses TRBV5-1 with TRBJ2-5; unclear D gene. This CDR3 has 13 amino acids. In germline, CDR1 is SGHRS, CDR2 YFSETQ. V was shortened by 5 bases and J by 5 bases, with 13 bases between the two germline ends. The CDR3 bases are TGCGCCAGCAGACCTAACCTATGGGAGACCCAGTACTTC. This translates into CASRPNLWETQYF.

A few counts support this clonotype. The chain is built from TRBV18 and TRBJ2-1, with 11 bases lining up with TRBD2. Trimming took 3 bases from V and 7 from J; bases not matched to a gene: 5. Germline values: CDR1 KGHSH, CDR2 LQKENI. This CDR3 spans 15 amino acids. For the CDR3, the DNA is TGTGCCAGCTCACCGGGACTAGCGGATAGTAATGAGCAGTTCTTC. Protein sequence: CASSPGLADSNEQFF. The full variable domain, in which reference TRBV18 and TRBJ2-1 provide the parts outside the CDR3, is NAGVMQNPRHLVRRRGQEARLRCSPMKGHSHVYWYRQLPEEGLKFMVYLQKENIIDESGMPKERFSAEFPKEGPSILRIQQVVRGDSAAYFCASSPGLADSNEQFFGPGTRLTVL.

J is TRBJ1-3 and V is TRBV5-1; D uncertain. The CDR3 loop spans 14 amino acids. Trimming removed 0 bases at V and 3 bases at J, with 7 bases between. Germline CDR1 reads SGHRS; CDR2 reads YFSETQ. CDR3 sequence (DNA): TGCGCCAGCAGCTTGGAAGCAGGTGGAAACACCATATATTTT. Its protein product is CASSLEAGGNTIYF.

This chain links TRBV29-1 with TRBJ1-1; D unclear. Germline-derived CDR1 and CDR2 are SQVTM and ANQGSEA. The length of the CDR3 is 14 residues. The V end was cut by 7 bases, the J end by 4 bases, with 19 bases between. The CDR3: CSAEDLDWGTEAFF. The CDR3 nucleotides are TGCAGCGCAGAGGATTTGGATTGGGGCACTGAAGCTTTCTTT.

The V call is TRBV7-2, the J call TRBJ2-5; 7 nucleotides align to TRBD1. The CDR3 is 13 amino acids. V dropped 4 bases and J dropped 7; count of bases not matched to a gene: 6. Per germline, CDR1 SGHTA and CDR2 FQGNSA. CDR3 loop: CASSYRQGGTQYF. Here the CDR3 DNA reads TGTGCCAGCAGCTACAGACAGGGTGGGACCCAGTACTTC.

Here the CDR3 reads CASSFGGGREKLFF. The CDR3 region has the DNA TGTGCCAGCAGCTTTGGAGGGGGCAGGGAAAAACTGTTTTTT. V usage is TRBV7-8 and J usage is TRBJ1-4, with 7 positions matching TRBD1. V lost 3 bases and J lost 8; bases outside the gene matches: 6. The germline CDR1 and CDR2 sequences are SGHVS and FQNEAQ. This CDR3 is 14 amino acids long.

This clonotype was counted at least ten times. The rearrangement links TRBV20-1 to TRBJ2-1, with TRBD2 matching over 9 bases. Germline CDR1 and CDR2: DFQATT and SNEGSKA (reference sequence). J lost 4 bases, V lost 2 bases, and 6 bases had no gene match. CDR3 size: 15 residues. The CDR3 DNA sequence: TGCAGTGCTAGAACTGGCGGGGGGGCTTACAATGAGCAGTTCTTC. This sequence encodes CSARTGGGAYNEQFF.